Detailed here is one TCR beta chain. The sample is drawn from a study of blood T cell repertoires in COVID-19. As for the study in general: There were acute and convalescent COVID-19 samples, and they came from the United States, Italy and Spain. T cells, B-cell-depleted T cells, or PBMCs supplied cDNA or gDNA.

The ends lost 4 bases at V and 3 bases at J; junction bases unmatched: 4. The germline gives CDR1 MGHDK, CDR2 SYGVNS. The CDR3 extends over 15 amino acids. Original methodology: Nucleated cell number was recorded as an estimate derived from reference gene primer amplification. Generated by immunoSEQ multiplex PCR, the TCRdb table keeps only in-frame clones and is missing some. The DNA gave D and trimming, while V, J and clone size come from that table. The data contain 250,000 or so clones, approximately 84% of them singletons. The source of this sequence is a middle-aged man with acute or convalescent COVID-19. The sequenced sample consisted of peripheral blood. The rearrangement links TRBV25-1 to TRBJ2-2; 8 bases align to TRBD1. The CDR3 sequence is CASSATGEHTGELFF. The DNA for the CDR3 is TGTGCCAGCAGTGCGACAGGGGAGCACACCGGGGAGCTGTTTTTT.